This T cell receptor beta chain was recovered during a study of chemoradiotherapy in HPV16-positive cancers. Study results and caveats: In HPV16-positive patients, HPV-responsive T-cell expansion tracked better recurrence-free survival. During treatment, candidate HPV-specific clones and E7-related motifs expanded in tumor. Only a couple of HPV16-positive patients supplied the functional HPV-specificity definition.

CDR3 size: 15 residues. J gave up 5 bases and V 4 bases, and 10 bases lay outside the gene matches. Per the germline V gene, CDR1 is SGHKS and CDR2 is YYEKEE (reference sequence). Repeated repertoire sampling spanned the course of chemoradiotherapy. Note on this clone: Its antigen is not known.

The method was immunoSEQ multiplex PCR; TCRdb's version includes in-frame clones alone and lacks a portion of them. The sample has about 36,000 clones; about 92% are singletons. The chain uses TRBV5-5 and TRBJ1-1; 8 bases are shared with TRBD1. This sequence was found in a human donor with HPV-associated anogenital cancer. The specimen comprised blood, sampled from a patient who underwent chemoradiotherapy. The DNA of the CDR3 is TGTGCCAGCAGCCCTGGCCAGGGGGCAGGGACTGAAGCTTTCTTT. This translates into CASSPGQGAGTEAFF.